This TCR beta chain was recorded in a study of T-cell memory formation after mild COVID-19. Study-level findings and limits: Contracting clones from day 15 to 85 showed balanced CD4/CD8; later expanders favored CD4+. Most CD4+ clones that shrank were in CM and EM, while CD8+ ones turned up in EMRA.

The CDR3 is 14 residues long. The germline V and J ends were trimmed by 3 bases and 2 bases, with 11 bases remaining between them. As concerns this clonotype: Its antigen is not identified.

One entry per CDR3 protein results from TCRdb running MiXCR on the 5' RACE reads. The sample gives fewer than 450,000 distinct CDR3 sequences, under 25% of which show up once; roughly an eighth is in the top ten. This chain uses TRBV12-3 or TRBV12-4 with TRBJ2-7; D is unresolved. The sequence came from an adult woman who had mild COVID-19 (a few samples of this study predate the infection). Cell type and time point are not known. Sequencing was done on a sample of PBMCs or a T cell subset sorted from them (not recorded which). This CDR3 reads CASSFAGPTYEQYF. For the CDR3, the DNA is TGTGCCAGCAGTTTTGCAGGCCCCACCTACGAGCAGTACTTC.